Below, 30 T cell receptor beta chains from the same sample are listed, as sequenced in a study of blood T cell repertoires in COVID-19. The table came from immunoSEQ multiplex PCR; TCRdb's copy has only in-frame clones and leaves some out. The sample holds fewer than 250,000 clones, about 86% seen once. Sequenced input: PBMCs or T cells enriched from blood (not recorded which). The receptors stem from a woman in her forties with acute COVID-19.

The chain employs TRBV11-2 and TRBJ2-3; the D gene is possibly TRBD2 (5 bases). Germline-derived CDR1 and CDR2 are SGHAT and FQNNGV. The CDR3 spans 14 residues. V lost 1 base, J lost 3 bases, and 8 bases lay in between. CDR3 amino acids: CASSLGTGTDTQYF. In DNA, the CDR3 is TGTGCCAGCAGCTTAGGAACGGGGACAGATACGCAGTATTTT.

The chain links TRBV7-8 to TRBJ1-6; 9 nucleotides agree with TRBD1. Germline trimming cut 5 bases from V and 6 bases from J; bases unmatched to any gene: 5. The CDR3 is made up of 15 amino acids. Germline CDR1 and CDR2: SGHVS and FQNEAQ. The CDR3 reads CASSPGQGSNSPLHF. The CDR3 DNA is TGTGCCAGCAGCCCCGGACAGGGGAGTAATTCACCCCTCCACTTT.

The genes are TRBV7-8 and TRBJ2-1; weak D call: TRBD2 (6 bases). Looked up from germline, CDR1 is SGHVS and CDR2 is FQNEAQ. V lost 4 bases and J 2 bases, leaving 21 bases between the germline ends. There are 18 residues in the CDR3. CDR3 DNA sequence: TGTGCCAGCAGCTCCCACGAGGTCCAACTAGCTACCTACAATGAGCAGTTCTTC. It yields the protein CASSSHEVQLATYNEQFF.

The chain carries TRBV7-2 and TRBJ2-7; D remains unclear. Germline values: CDR1 SGHTA, CDR2 FQGNSA. Trimming removed 1 base from V and 2 bases from J, with 9 bases in between. This CDR3 is 14 amino acids long. CDR3: CASSLGLRTYEQYF. The DNA for the CDR3 is TGTGCCAGCAGCTTAGGACTGAGAACCTACGAGCAGTACTTC.

The CDR3 DNA follows: TGTGCCAGCTCAGGGGGACAGAACTACGAGCAGTACTTC. It codes for CASSGGQNYEQYF. V usage is TRBV18 and J usage is TRBJ2-7, with 7 bases aligning to TRBD1. Trimming removed 5 bases from V and 3 bases from J; junction bases left unmatched: 4. Germline CDR1 is KGHSH and CDR2 is LQKENI. CDR3 length equals 13 residues.

V usage is TRBV27 and J usage is TRBJ1-2; a possible D gene is TRBD1 (5 bases). Trimming shortened V by 6 bases and J by 1 base, and 6 bases separated the two germline ends. The CDR3 runs to 12 residues. Per the germline V gene, CDR1 is MNHEY and CDR2 is SMNVEV (reference sequence). In DNA form, the CDR3 reads TGTGCCAGCAGCGGGGGTAACTATGGCTACACCTTC. Amino acid sequence: CASSGGNYGYTF.

This chain links TRBV7-2 with TRBJ2-7; D is undetermined. Germline V gene lookup returns CDR1 SGHTA and CDR2 FQGNSA. This CDR3 has 13 residues. Trimming shortened V by 2 bases and J by 4 bases, and 9 bases separated the two germline ends. CDR3 sequence reads: CASSLTYLYEQYF. The CDR3 bases are TGTGCCAGCAGCTTAACATATCTTTACGAGCAGTACTTC.

The chain recombines TRBV27 with TRBJ2-7; no reliable D call. The germline V and J ends were trimmed by 3 bases and 7 bases, with 13 bases remaining between them. Looked up from germline, CDR1 is MNHEY and CDR2 is SMNVEV (reference sequence). This CDR3 comprises 13 residues. The CDR3 loop is CASSFGGLEEQYF. The CDR3 DNA follows: TGTGCCAGCAGTTTTGGCGGCCTGGAGGAGCAGTACTTC.

This sequence joins TRBV4-1 and TRBJ2-2; perhaps TRBD1 as D (7 bases). This CDR3 has 14 residues. Looked up from germline, CDR1 is MGHRA and CDR2 is YSYEKL. V gave up 4 bases and J gave up 6 bases, with 12 bases separating them. The CDR3 sequence is CASSLRGVAGELFF. CDR3 sequence (DNA): TGCGCCAGCAGCCTCAGGGGGGTGGCCGGGGAGCTGTTTTTT.

This sequence joins TRBV6-1 and TRBJ2-7, with TRBD2 matching over 13 bases. The germline gives CDR1 MNHNS, CDR2 SASEGT. With V trimmed by 6 bases and J by 7 bases, 6 bases remained unmatched. CDR3 length equals 14 residues. The CDR3 here is CASSTLAGGPEQYF. CDR3 bases: TGTGCCAGCAGCACACTAGCGGGAGGGCCTGAGCAGTACTTC.

V gene TRBV2 combines with J gene TRBJ2-1; no reliable D call. The CDR3 length is 13 residues. With 4 bases removed from V and 1 base from J, the gap between germline ends came to 5 bases. Germline values: CDR1 SNHLY, CDR2 FYNNEI. The CDR3 coding sequence is TGTGCCAGCAGTGCTGTATCCTACAATGAGCAGTTCTTC. It encodes CASSAVSYNEQFF. Full variable domain (remainder filled in from reference TRBV2 and TRBJ2-1): EPEVTQTPSHQVTQMGQEVILRCVPISNHLYFYWYRQILGQKVEFLVSFYNNEISEKSEIFDDQFSVERPDGSNFTLKIRSTKLEDSAMYFCASSAVSYNEQFFGPGTRLTVL.

This chain links TRBV18 with TRBJ1-1, with D maybe TRBD1 (5 bases). V lost 6 bases and J lost 0, with 8 bases in between. The CDR3 has 13 residues. The germline V gene encodes CDR1 KGHSH and CDR2 LQKENI. The DNA for the CDR3 is TGTGCCAGCTCCGCAGGGTTGAACACTGAAGCTTTCTTT. Its translation: CASSAGLNTEAFF.

The chain links TRBV18 to TRBJ2-5, with a possible D match to TRBD2 (5 bases). CDR1 and CDR2 (germline): KGHSH, LQKENI. The germline V and J ends were trimmed by 2 bases and 3 bases, with 10 bases remaining between them. CDR3 length: 14 amino acids. The chain's CDR3 is CASSPGSAEETQYF. The CDR3 nucleotides read TGTGCCAGCTCACCAGGGAGCGCTGAAGAGACCCAGTACTTC.

This chain joins TRBV7-9 and TRBJ1-2; a weak D match, TRBD1 (6 bases). CDR3 size: 17 residues. The germline V gene has CDR1 SEHNR and CDR2 FQNEAQ (reference sequence). Trimming pared 2 bases from V and 2 bases from J, leaving 18 bases between. The DNA of the CDR3 is TGTGCCAGCAGCTTACTTCTGGGGGCAGGCGGAAACTATGGCTACACCTTC. Protein product: CASSLLLGAGGNYGYTF.

The chain recombines TRBV28 with TRBJ2-1, with a tentative D call TRBD1 (5 bases). Looked up from germline, CDR1 is MDHEN and CDR2 is SYDVKM. V lost 6 bases and J 4 bases, leaving 13 bases between the germline ends. The CDR3 is 14 amino acids. This CDR3 is CASRPTQGYNEQFF. CDR3 sequence (DNA): TGTGCCAGCAGACCCACCCAGGGATACAATGAGCAGTTCTTC.

As concerns this clone: This specimen includes other DNA sequences encoding the same CDR3. The gene calls are TRBV18 and TRBJ2-3; 14 nucleotides line up with TRBD2. Per the germline V gene, CDR1 is KGHSH and CDR2 is LQKENI. The CDR3 is 15 residues long. Losses at the gene ends were 3 bases for V and 4 bases for J; bases not matched to a gene: 0. DNA for the CDR3: TGTGCCAGCTCACCGGGACTAGCGGGAGCAGATACGCAGTATTTT. Translated: CASSPGLAGADTQYF.

V and J are TRBV3-1 (or the pseudogene TRBV3-2) and TRBJ2-1; D is perhaps TRBD2 (5 bases). Between the trimmed V and J ends, which lost 0 bases and 10 bases, there was a span of 16 bases. The length of the CDR3 is 15 residues. CDR1 is LGHDT and CDR2 is YNNKEL in the germline V gene (reference sequence). The CDR3 protein is CASSQDGLVTAEQFF. CDR3 coding DNA: TGTGCCAGCAGCCAAGATGGACTGGTCACAGCGGAGCAGTTCTTC.

The chain is built from TRBV9 and TRBJ2-1, with 7 bases matching TRBD2. The CDR3 has 15 amino acids. V dropped 5 bases and J dropped 7; count of bases not matched to a gene: 12. In germline, CDR1 is SGDLS, CDR2 YYNGEE. This CDR3 is CASSGFGLVINEQFF. CDR3 coding DNA: TGTGCCAGCAGTGGCTTTGGACTAGTGATTAATGAGCAGTTCTTC.

The chain carries TRBV7-8 and TRBJ1-1, with D maybe TRBD1 (5 bases). There are 16 residues in the CDR3. Germline V lookup: CDR1 SGHVS, CDR2 FQNEAQ. Trimming stripped 5 bases from V and 2 bases from J, with 18 bases between. The CDR3 DNA reads TGTGCCAGCAGCCCAGACAGAAGCAGGATTAACACTGAAGCTTTCTTT. It encodes CASSPDRSRINTEAFF.

The chain couples TRBV24-1 to TRBJ2-7, with 9 bases matching TRBD1. CDR3 length equals 15 residues. Germline-derived CDR1 and CDR2 are KGHDR and SFDVKD. V shed 3 bases, J shed 3 bases, and the junction held 5 bases outside the gene matches. DNA for the CDR3: TGTGCCACCAGTGATGGGACAGGGTCAGGCTACGAGCAGTACTTC. Amino acid sequence: CATSDGTGSGYEQYF.

The genes are TRBV19 and TRBJ2-3; tentative D call: TRBD1 (6 bases). Germline V gene lookup returns CDR1 LNHDA and CDR2 SQIVND (reference sequence). Trimming left V 3 bases short and J 0 bases short, with 16 bases between. The CDR3 covers 17 residues. Here the CDR3 reads CASSIPGTSYSTDTQYF. The CDR3 DNA follows: TGTGCCAGTAGTATCCCCGGGACATCCTATAGCACAGATACGCAGTATTTT.

This chain joins TRBV5-1 and TRBJ2-1; 16 bases agree with TRBD2. The V and J ends lost 4 bases and 7 bases, in that order; junction bases with no gene match: 5. The CDR3 is made up of 16 amino acids. Germline CDR1 and CDR2: SGHRS and YFSETQ. Here the CDR3 DNA reads TGCGCCAGCAGCCCGCAGGGACTAGCGGGAGGGAATGAGCAGTTCTTC. Protein: CASSPQGLAGGNEQFF. Complete variable domain (other parts from reference TRBV5-1 and TRBJ2-1): KAGVTQTPRYLIKTRGQQVTLSCSPISGHRSVSWYQQTPGQGLQFLFEYFSETQRNKGNFPGRFSGRQFSNSRSEMNVSTLELGDSALYLCASSPQGLAGGNEQFFGPGTRLTVL.

The V and J genes are TRBV29-1 and TRBJ2-2; D might be TRBD1 (5 bases). Trimming removed 3 bases at V and 7 bases at J, with 15 bases between. The CDR3 has 14 amino acids. Germline V gene lookup returns CDR1 SQVTM and CDR2 ANQGSEA. The CDR3 coding sequence is TGCAGCGTTGAGGGCGGCAGGGTAAACGGGGAGCTGTTTTTT. This sequence encodes CSVEGGRVNGELFF.

This clone was recorded only once. The CDR3 loop reads CASSLGGGHNQPQHF. The DNA of the CDR3 is TGCGCCAGCAGCTTGGGAGGGGGACACAATCAGCCCCAGCATTTT. The chain employs TRBV5-1 and TRBJ1-5; D is possibly TRBD1 (6 bases). With 0 bases removed from V and 3 bases from J, the gap between germline ends came to 10 bases. Germline CDR1 reads SGHRS; CDR2 reads YFSETQ. CDR3 length equals 15 residues.

The rearrangement joins TRBV6-5 to TRBJ2-3; D may be TRBD2 (5 bases). Per germline, CDR1 MNHEY and CDR2 SVGAGI. V was cut by 2 bases and J by 4 bases, with 16 bases left in between. CDR3 length: 16 residues. CDR3 residues: CASSYGGNGWADTQYF. CDR3 nucleotides: TGTGCCAGCAGTTACGGAGGAAACGGGTGGGCAGATACGCAGTATTTT.

This chain uses TRBV14 with TRBJ2-7; 12 bases are shared with TRBD2. Germline CDR1 is SGHDN and CDR2 is FVKESK. The CDR3 is 17 residues long. The junction had 8 bases not matched to a gene; V was cut back by 0 bases and J by 5 bases. CDR3 sequence (DNA): TGTGCCAGCAGCCAAGATCTAGCGGGAGGGATTTCCCACGAGCAGTACTTC. Its protein is CASSQDLAGGISHEQYF.

The chain employs TRBV19 and TRBJ1-5; D is unresolved. Germline-derived CDR1 and CDR2 are LNHDA and SQIVND (reference sequence). This CDR3 is built from 17 residues. V was pared by 0 bases and J by 0 bases, with 12 bases between. The CDR3 sequence: CASSIESAGYSNQPQHF. The DNA of the CDR3 is TGTGCCAGTAGTATAGAGTCGGCCGGGTATAGCAATCAGCCCCAGCATTTT.

This rearrangement joins TRBV28 to TRBJ1-1; TRBD1 aligns across 9 bases. Germline V gene data show CDR1 as MDHEN and CDR2 as SYDVKM. V lost 5 bases to trimming and J lost 3 bases; unmatched junction nucleotides: 7. The CDR3 runs 15 residues. CDR3 in DNA: TGTGCCAGCAGTCCATTTCGGACAGGGGACACTGAAGCTTTCTTT. This codes for CASSPFRTGDTEAFF.

V is TRBV15 and J is TRBJ1-1; 8 positions match TRBD1. With V trimmed by 6 bases and J by 5 bases, 11 bases remained unmatched. This CDR3 has 15 amino acids. CDR1 LNHNV and CDR2 YYDKDF come from the germline V gene (reference sequence). In nucleotides, the CDR3 is TGTGCCACCAGGGCCGCCCAGGGGGCGTGGACTGAAGCTTTCTTT. Its protein is CATRAAQGAWTEAFF.

The genes are TRBV10-2 and TRBJ2-5; maybe TRBD2 (6 bases). Germline assignment: CDR1 WSHSY and CDR2 SAAADI. The CDR3 loop spans 15 amino acids. V was trimmed by 8 bases and J by 2 bases, leaving 18 bases between them. CDR3 residues: CASSPGLGRQETQYF. In DNA, the CDR3 is TGCGCCAGCTCCCCTGGACTGGGGAGGCAAGAGACCCAGTACTTC.